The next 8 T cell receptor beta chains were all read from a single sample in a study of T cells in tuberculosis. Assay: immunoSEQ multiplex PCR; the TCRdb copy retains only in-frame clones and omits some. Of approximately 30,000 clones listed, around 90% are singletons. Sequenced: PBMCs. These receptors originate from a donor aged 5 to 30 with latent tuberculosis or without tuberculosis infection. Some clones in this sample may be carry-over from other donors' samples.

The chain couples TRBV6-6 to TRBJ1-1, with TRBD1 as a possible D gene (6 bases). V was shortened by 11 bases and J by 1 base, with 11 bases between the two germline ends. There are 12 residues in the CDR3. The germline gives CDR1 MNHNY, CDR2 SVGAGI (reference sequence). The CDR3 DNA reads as TGTGCCGGAGGACAGAGGAACACTGAAGCTTTCTTT. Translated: CAGGQRNTEAFF.

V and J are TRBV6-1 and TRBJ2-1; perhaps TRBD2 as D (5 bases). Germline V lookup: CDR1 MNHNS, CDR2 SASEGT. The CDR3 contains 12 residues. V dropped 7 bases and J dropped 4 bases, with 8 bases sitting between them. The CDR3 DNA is TGTGCCAGCAACCGGGGTTACAATGAGCAGTTCTTC. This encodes CASNRGYNEQFF.

CDR3 loop: CASSDISGTDTQYF. CDR3 sequence (DNA): TGTGCCAGCAGCGATATTAGCGGCACAGATACGCAGTATTTT. The chain links TRBV4-2 to TRBJ2-3, with D possibly matching TRBD2 (5 bases). CDR3 length: 14 residues. CDR1 is LGHNA and CDR2 is YNFKEQ in the germline V gene. Trimming pared 5 bases from V and 1 base from J, leaving 10 bases between.

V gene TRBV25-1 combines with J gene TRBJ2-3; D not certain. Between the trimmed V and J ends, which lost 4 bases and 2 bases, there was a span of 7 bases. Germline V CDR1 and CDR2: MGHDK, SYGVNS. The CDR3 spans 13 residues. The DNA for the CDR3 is TGTGCCAGCAGTGGGAGTTTCACAGATACGCAGTATTTT. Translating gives CASSGSFTDTQYF.

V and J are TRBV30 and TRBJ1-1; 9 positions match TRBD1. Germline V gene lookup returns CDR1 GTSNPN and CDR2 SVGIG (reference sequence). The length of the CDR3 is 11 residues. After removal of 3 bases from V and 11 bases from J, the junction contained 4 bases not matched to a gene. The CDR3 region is CAWSGTGRAFF. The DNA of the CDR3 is TGTGCCTGGAGCGGGACAGGGAGGGCTTTCTTT. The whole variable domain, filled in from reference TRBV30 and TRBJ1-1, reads SQTIHQWPATLVQPVGSPLSLECTVEGTSNPNLYWYRQAAGRGLQLLFYSVGIGQISSEVPQNLSASRPQDRQFILSSKKLLLSDSGFYLCAWSGTGRAFFGQGTRLTVV.

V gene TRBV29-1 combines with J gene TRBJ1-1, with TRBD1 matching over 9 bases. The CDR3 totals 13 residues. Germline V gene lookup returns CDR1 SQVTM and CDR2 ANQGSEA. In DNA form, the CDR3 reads TGCGGGACAGGGCTCGGGTTGAACACTGAAGCTTTCTTT. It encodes CGTGLGLNTEAFF.

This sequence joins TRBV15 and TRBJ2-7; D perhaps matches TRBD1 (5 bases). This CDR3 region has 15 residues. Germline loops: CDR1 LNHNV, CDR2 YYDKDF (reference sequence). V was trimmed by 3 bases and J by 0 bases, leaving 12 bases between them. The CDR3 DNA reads TGTGCCACCAGCAGGGCCTTTGGGGCCTCCTACGAGCAGTACTTC. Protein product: CATSRAFGASYEQYF.

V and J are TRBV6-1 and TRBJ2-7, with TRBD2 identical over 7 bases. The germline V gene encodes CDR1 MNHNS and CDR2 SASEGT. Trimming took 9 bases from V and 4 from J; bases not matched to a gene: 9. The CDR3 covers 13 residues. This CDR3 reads CASPAGVGYEQYF. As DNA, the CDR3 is TGTGCCAGTCCGGCGGGAGTGGGATACGAGCAGTACTTC.